Listed below are T cell receptor beta chains from one sample, sequenced in a study of T cells in Graves' hyperthyroidism and ophthalmopathy. TCRdb re-derived calls from the multiplex PCR reads in MiXCR, one entry per CDR3 protein. The sample lists 340,000 or so distinct CDR3 sequences, roughly a fifth occurring once. Sequences were obtained from blood. The receptors were sampled from a woman between 45 and 65 years old with Graves' hyperthyroidism. Each CDR3 is given with its conserved first and last residue. Each record gives: J gene, V gene, CDR3 protein.

>TRBJ2-7|TRBV7-9
CASSLEGARYF
>TRBJ2-1|TRBV20-1
CSASGRPVYNEQFF
>TRBJ1-1|TRBV30
CAWSAGTPSTEAFF
>TRBJ1-6|TRBV28
CASSLSGAGNSPLHF
>TRBJ2-4|TRBV28
CASFPVGLAGALAKNIQYF
>TRBJ1-1|TRBV20-1
CSARMGTAYTEAFF
>TRBJ2-7|TRBV3-1
CASSQPGQGAAEQYF
>TRBJ2-4|TRBV6-2/TRBV6-3
CASSYSPTKNVQYF
>TRBJ2-7|TRBV20-1
CSARDRGRGGYEQYF
>TRBJ1-1|TRBV27
CASSSQTENTEAFF
>TRBJ2-1|TRBV28
CASSLGPPVPEQFF
>TRBJ2-1|TRBV19
CASTPTSGGFNEQFF
>TRBJ1-2|TRBV20-1
CSAREPGVIHGYTF
>TRBJ2-6|TRBV28
CASSSVLSGANVLTF
>TRBJ2-3|TRBV6-1
CASSEWGSGSTDTQYF
>TRBJ1-4|TRBV28
CASRAGYNEKLFF
>TRBJ2-3|TRBV28
CASSTPSGQSTDTQYF
>TRBJ2-2|TRBV7-3
CASGRANTGELFF
>TRBJ2-7|TRBV11-2
CVSSTRSYEQYF
>TRBJ1-2|TRBV6-1
CASTLEATNGYTF
>TRBJ2-1|TRBV12-5
CASGLGGQSSYNEQFF
>TRBJ1-3|TRBV3-1
CASSGRTGRNTIYF
>TRBJ2-1|TRBV11-3
CASSQGLSLRNEQFF
>TRBJ1-6|TRBV20-1
CSARQLNNSPLHF
>TRBJ1-2|TRBV7-9
CASSKGVNGYTF
>TRBJ1-2|TRBV11-2
CASSFPRDRPYGYTF
>TRBJ1-4|TRBV7-9
CASSFPQGEKLFF
>TRBJ2-7|TRBV30
CAWSGSFPRSSYEQYF
>TRBJ1-2|TRBV27
CASKSPLLRGNYGYTF
>TRBJ2-7|TRBV18
CASSVAGTGDYEQYF
>TRBJ2-1|TRBV28
CASSLALLAGGNEQFF
>TRBJ1-4|TRBV19
CATRDRLNEKPFF
>TRBJ2-3|TRBV11-2
CASSRYQGAPDTQYF
>TRBJ1-2|TRBV28
CASSLSLANGYTF
>TRBJ2-7|TRBV6-1
CASGGTSGRVLHEQYF
>TRBJ2-3|TRBV14
CASSQDRGRGPDTQYF
>TRBJ1-2|TRBV13
CASSFATGTLYGYTF
>TRBJ1-5|TRBV6-5
CASSYYGPGQGSQPQHF
>TRBJ1-1|TRBV30
CAWSVHRNTEAFF
>TRBJ2-1|TRBV28
CASSLRQSYNEQFF
>TRBJ2-1|TRBV10-3
CAAGTSGRPSYNEQFF
>TRBJ2-1|TRBV9
CASSARSGDSYNEQFF
>TRBJ2-1|TRBV20-1
CSAVAGTGNRDEQFF
>TRBJ2-7|TRBV5-1
CASSSIHYEQYF
>TRBJ2-4|TRBV7-9
CASSLGLAGARRGKNIQYF
>TRBJ2-7|TRBV11-2
CASSSTNYEQYF
>TRBJ2-5|TRBV5-1
CASSPSSVQETQYF
>TRBJ2-1|TRBV6-1
CASSPRGGSGRIYNEQFF
>TRBJ2-5|TRBV12-3/TRBV12-4
CASRPSGTQETQYF
>TRBJ2-5|TRBV6-2/TRBV6-3
CASSYQATQYF
>TRBJ2-3|TRBV3-1
CASSGGRGRADTQYF